The next 17 T cell receptor beta chains were all read from a single sample in a study of beta chain features in type 1 diabetes. Study observations and caveats: Shorter TCRB CDR3s, moderately but significantly so, were found in Type 1 diabetes patients in all four CD4+ subsets.

The isolated RNA, all of it, was reverse transcribed, so expressed TCRB transcripts were what got sequenced. Produced via immunoSEQ multiplex PCR; TCRdb's table is partial and in-frame only. The sample shows about 22,000 clones, more than 45% of them seen only once. These receptors lack a known antigen. Sequenced input: stem cell memory CD4+ T cells from blood. The receptors derive from a man younger than 30 with type 1 diabetes.

This clone has just a few counts. The chain has TRBV15 and TRBJ2-3; TRBD2 matches at 11 bases. The germline gives CDR1 LNHNV, CDR2 YYDKDF (reference sequence). The V and J ends lost 0 bases and 2 bases, in that order; junction bases with no gene match: 16. The CDR3 loop spans 21 amino acids. The CDR3 spells CATSRDKLPPRLAGITDTQYF. The CDR3 nucleotides read TGTGCCACCAGCAGAGATAAGCTCCCCCCTCGACTAGCGGGGATCACAGATACGCAGTATTTT.

In regard to this clone: A junction boundary mismatches the germline segment, possibly from a read error. The rearrangement links TRBV7-2 to TRBJ2-7; D is unclear. The germline V gene has CDR1 SGHTA and CDR2 FQGNSA. This CDR3 contains 15 residues. Here the CDR3 reads CASSEFITLSHEQYF. The CDR3 DNA reads as TGTGCCAGCAGCGAGTTCATAACCCTCTCCCACGAGCAGTACTTC.

The CDR3 region has the DNA TGTGCCAGCACCAATTTAGGACAGGGGCATGGCTACACCTTC. Translation: CASTNLGQGHGYTF. The chain links TRBV2 to TRBJ1-2; 9 nucleotides match TRBD1. The germline CDR1 and CDR2 sequences are SNHLY and FYNNEI. The CDR3 has 14 amino acids. Germline trimming cut 7 bases from V and 6 bases from J; bases unmatched to any gene: 9.

The V gene is TRBV7-2, the J gene TRBJ2-1; 8 nucleotides match TRBD2. Unmatched junction bases numbered 4, after V lost 0 bases and J lost 0 bases. CDR3 length: 17 residues. CDR1 is SGHTA, CDR2 FQGNSA, per germline. This CDR3 reads CASSLAPGLDSYNEQFF. CDR3 DNA sequence: TGTGCCAGCAGCTTAGCGCCGGGACTAGACTCCTACAATGAGCAGTTCTTC.

This clone was detected once. The junction departs from the called germline gene at one end, perhaps through a read error. The J gene is TRBJ2-5, the V gene TRBV2; D gene unclear. The CDR3 is 13 residues long. Germline CDR1 and CDR2: SNHLY and FYNNEI. The CDR3: CASREEIHGTQYF. The CDR3 region has the DNA TGTGCCAGCCGTGAGGAGATCCACGGGACCCAGTACTTC.

This sequence joins TRBV28 and TRBJ2-3; 7 nucleotides agree with TRBD1. From germline, CDR1 is MDHEN and CDR2 SYDVKM. V dropped 8 bases and J dropped 2; count of bases not matched to a gene: 13. This CDR3 has 16 residues. The CDR3 here is CASATTGTALTDTQYF. In DNA form, the CDR3 reads TGTGCCAGCGCGACAACCGGGACAGCACTCACAGATACGCAGTATTTT.

This sequence joins TRBV9 and TRBJ2-2; D is ambiguous. This CDR3 has 14 residues. The germline V gene encodes CDR1 SGDLS and CDR2 YYNGEE. The V and J ends lost 0 bases and 2 bases respectively, with 5 bases between them. The CDR3 sequence is CASSVGLNTGELFF. CDR3 sequence (DNA): TGTGCCAGCAGCGTAGGGCTTAACACCGGGGAGCTGTTTTTT.

The chain carries TRBV10-3 and TRBJ2-7; 7 nucleotides match TRBD1. The germline CDR1 and CDR2 sequences are ENHRY and SYGVKD. The CDR3 runs to 14 residues. V trimming: 6 bases; J trimming: 1 base; junction bases outside the gene matches: 6. The CDR3 sequence: CAISTGQTSYEQYF. Here the CDR3 DNA reads TGTGCCATCAGCACGGGACAGACTTCCTACGAGCAGTACTTC.

V is TRBV7-9 and J is TRBJ1-4; tentative D call: TRBD1 (6 bases). V was cut by 7 bases and J by 0 bases, with 6 bases left in between. From germline, CDR1 is SEHNR and CDR2 FQNEAQ (reference sequence). The CDR3 has 13 amino acids. The CDR3 here is CASNRATNEKLFF. In DNA form, the CDR3 reads TGTGCCAGCAACAGGGCAACTAATGAAAAACTGTTTTTT.

This chain connects TRBV28 to TRBJ2-1; 10 bases align to TRBD2. This CDR3 region has 15 residues. Germline V gene data show CDR1 as MDHEN and CDR2 as SYDVKM. Trimming removed 4 bases from V and 10 bases from J; junction bases left unmatched: 10. CDR3 DNA sequence: TGTGCCAGCAGTTCAAGCGGGAGGGCCTCCAAAGAGCAGTTCTTC. Protein sequence: CASSSSGRASKEQFF.

The V call is TRBV6-6, the J call TRBJ2-5; perhaps TRBD2 as D (7 bases). The ends were cut back, 2 bases at V and 2 bases at J, with 15 bases in the middle. Germline values: CDR1 MNHNY, CDR2 SVGAGI (reference sequence). The CDR3 has 16 residues. CDR3 bases: TGTGCCAGCAGTTACCCCCAGGGGAGGGGACAAGAGACCCAGTACTTC. The encoded protein is CASSYPQGRGQETQYF.

V and J are TRBV6-5 and TRBJ2-2; D gene unclear. Trimming took 0 bases from V and 4 from J, leaving 3 bases between them. The CDR3 length is 13 residues. The germline V gene has CDR1 MNHEY and CDR2 SVGAGI. This CDR3 reads CASSYSSTGELFF. The CDR3 DNA follows: TGTGCCAGCAGTTACTCTAGCACCGGGGAGCTGTTTTTT.

The chain is built from TRBV4-3 and TRBJ2-5, with unresolved D. The V gene's germline CDR1 is LGHNA and CDR2 YSLEER. The CDR3 loop spans 12 amino acids. V dropped 3 bases and J dropped 5 bases, with 7 bases sitting between them. The CDR3 spells CASSHPRETQYF. As DNA, the CDR3 is TGCGCCAGCAGCCATCCTCGGGAGACCCAGTACTTC.

The CDR3 nucleotides read TGTGCCAGCAGCTCCCTAGAGATGTTCGACAATGAGCAGTTCTTC. Translating gives CASSSLEMFDNEQFF. This sequence joins TRBV5-6 and TRBJ2-1; no clear D. CDR1 is SGHDT and CDR2 is YYEEEE in the germline V gene. The V and J ends lost 3 bases and 5 bases respectively, with 15 bases between them. The CDR3 runs to 15 residues.

This clone was detected a few times. The chain combines TRBV4-2 with TRBJ1-1; D possibly corresponds to TRBD1 (6 bases). Deletions cut 0 bases from V and 2 bases from J, with 10 bases between. The CDR3 contains 15 residues. Per the germline V gene, CDR1 is LGHNA and CDR2 is YNFKEQ. CDR3 loop: CASSQDQGFNTEAFF. CDR3 nucleotide sequence: TGTGCCAGCAGCCAAGATCAGGGGTTTAACACTGAAGCTTTCTTT.

V and J are TRBV18 and TRBJ1-1, with a weak D call TRBD1 (5 bases). Germline-derived CDR1 and CDR2 are KGHSH and LQKENI. Deletions cut 5 bases from V and 8 bases from J, with 12 bases between. This CDR3 has 12 residues. CDR3 nucleotide sequence: TGTGCCAGCTCAGGACAAACCCTGGAAGCTTTCTTT. Protein product: CASSGQTLEAFF.

This clone was counted a few times. The J gene is TRBJ1-1, the V gene TRBV21-1; the D call TRBD1 from the table was never checked on the DNA. TRBV21-1 represents a pseudogene. The length of the CDR3 is 16 residues. DNA for the CDR3: TGTGCCAGCAGCAAACCGCCCGGGACAGGGGTTACTGAAGCTTTCTTT. It translates to CASSKPPGTGVTEAFF.